This TCR beta chain was found in a study of shared clonotypes between healthy human individuals. Findings and caveats of the study: Tissues were not sampled, only blood, and their repertoires likely differ.

Among the donors, all were Caucasian adults who lived in Nashville, Tennessee. Genomic DNA for unsorted samples, which was extracted with the QIAamp DNA Blood Mini kit, came from approximately 90 million PBMCs. About this clone itself: Its antigen is not known.

Libraries were prepared by immunoSEQ multiplex PCR; TCRdb keeps only in-frame clonotypes and omits some of them. The data hold about 490,000 clones, with 70% to 85% observed a single time. V shed 3 bases and J shed 6 bases, with 11 bases lying between them. CDR3 length: 13 amino acids. The germline CDR1 and CDR2 sequences are LNHNV and YYDKDF (reference sequence). Material for sequencing was PBMCs. This rearrangement joins TRBV15 to TRBJ1-1; no clear D. The receptor comes from a woman in her thirties or forties in good health. Some clones in this sample may be carry-over from other donors' samples. For the CDR3, the DNA is TGTGCCACCAGCAGGCCGGACGGGCCTGAAGCTTTCTTT. Translated, it gives CATSRPDGPEAFF.